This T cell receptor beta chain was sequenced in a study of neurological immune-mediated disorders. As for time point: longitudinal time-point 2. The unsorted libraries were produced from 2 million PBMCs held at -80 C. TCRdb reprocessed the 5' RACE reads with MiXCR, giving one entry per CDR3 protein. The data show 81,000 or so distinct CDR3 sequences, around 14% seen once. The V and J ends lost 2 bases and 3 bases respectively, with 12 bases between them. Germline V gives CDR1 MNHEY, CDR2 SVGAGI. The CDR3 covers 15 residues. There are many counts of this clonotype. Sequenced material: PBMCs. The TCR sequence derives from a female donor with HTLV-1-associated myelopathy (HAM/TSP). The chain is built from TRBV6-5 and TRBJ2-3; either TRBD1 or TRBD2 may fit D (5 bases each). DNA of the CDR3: TGTGCCAGCAGTTACGAGGGGACGGGGACAGATACGCAGTATTTT. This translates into CASSYEGTGTDTQYF.